The TCR beta chain described here comes from a study of beta chain features in type 1 diabetes. General study points: Within each of all four CD4+ subsets, Type 1 diabetes patients had TCRB CDR3s that were moderately but significantly shorter.

The isolated RNA, all of it, was reverse transcribed, so expressed TCRB transcripts were what got sequenced. The average output of naive, central memory and regulatory T cell samples was approximately 3.7 million reads. The protocol was immunoSEQ multiplex PCR, while the TCRdb copy is restricted to in-frame clones and leaves out a portion. Among more than 550,000 clones listed, roughly an eighth were seen once. A heparinised blood draw that averaged about 110 mL was obtained once from each donor. CDR3 length equals 15 residues. V dropped 5 bases and J dropped 4; count of bases not matched to a gene: 7. The germline V gene encodes CDR1 MNHEY and CDR2 SMNVEV (reference sequence). This clone was counted between two and nine times. Its antigen is currently unknown.

This chain links TRBV27 with TRBJ2-2; 7 positions match TRBD2. What was sequenced was naive CD4+ T cells from blood. The TCR was taken from a man aged 18-30 years with type 1 diabetes. The CDR3 reads CASSPLGRGTGELFF. CDR3 coding DNA: TGTGCCAGCAGTCCGCTAGGGAGGGGCACCGGGGAGCTGTTTTTT.